This T cell receptor beta chain was observed in a study of blood T cell repertoires in COVID-19. Study in general: Spain, Italy and the United States supplied samples that represented acute and convalescent COVID-19. The cDNA or gDNA used as material had been derived from T cells, B-cell-depleted T cells, or PBMCs.

This CDR3 is 14 amino acids long. V was trimmed by 3 bases and J by 4 bases, leaving 11 bases between them. In germline, CDR1 is SGHAT, CDR2 FQNNGV. Using immunoSEQ multiplex PCR, the repertoire was profiled, and TCRdb retains in-frame clones only, with some absent. Here the sample spans approximately 130,000 clones, 75% to 90% being singletons. The chain is built from TRBV11-2 and TRBJ2-3, with D uncertain. This receptor was taken from a woman in her fifties or sixties who had recovered from COVID-19. Sequenced: peripheral blood. CDR3 sequence (DNA): TGTGCCAGCAGCTTTCTAGTCGAGCCAGATACGCAGTATTTT. This gives the protein CASSFLVEPDTQYF.